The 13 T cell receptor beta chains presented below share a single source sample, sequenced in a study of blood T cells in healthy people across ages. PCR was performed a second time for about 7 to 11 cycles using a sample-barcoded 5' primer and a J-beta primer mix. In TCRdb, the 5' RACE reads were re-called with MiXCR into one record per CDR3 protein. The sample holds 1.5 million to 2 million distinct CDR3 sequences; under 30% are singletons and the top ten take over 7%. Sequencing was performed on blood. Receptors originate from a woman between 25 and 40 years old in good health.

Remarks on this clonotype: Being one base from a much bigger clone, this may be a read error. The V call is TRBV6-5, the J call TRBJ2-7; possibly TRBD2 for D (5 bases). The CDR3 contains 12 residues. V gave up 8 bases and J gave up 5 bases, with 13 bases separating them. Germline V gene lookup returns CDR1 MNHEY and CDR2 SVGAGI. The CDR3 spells CASGVEGNEQYF. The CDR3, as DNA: TGTGCCAGCGGGGTCGAGGGAAACGAGCAGTACTTC.

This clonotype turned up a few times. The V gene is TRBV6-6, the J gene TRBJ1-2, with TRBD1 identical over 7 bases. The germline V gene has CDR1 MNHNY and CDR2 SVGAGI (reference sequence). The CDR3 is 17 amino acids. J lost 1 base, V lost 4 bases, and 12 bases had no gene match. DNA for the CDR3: TGTGCCAGCAGTTCCACCGCACCGACAGGGAGTAACTATGGCTACACCTTC. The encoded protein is CASSSTAPTGSNYGYTF.

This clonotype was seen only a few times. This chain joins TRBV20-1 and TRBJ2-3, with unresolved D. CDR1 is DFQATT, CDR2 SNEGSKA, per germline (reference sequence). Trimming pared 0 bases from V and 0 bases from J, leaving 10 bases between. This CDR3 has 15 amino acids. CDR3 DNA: TGCAGTGCTAGAGAACTGGACGGAAGCACAGATACGCAGTATTTT. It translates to CSARELDGSTDTQYF.

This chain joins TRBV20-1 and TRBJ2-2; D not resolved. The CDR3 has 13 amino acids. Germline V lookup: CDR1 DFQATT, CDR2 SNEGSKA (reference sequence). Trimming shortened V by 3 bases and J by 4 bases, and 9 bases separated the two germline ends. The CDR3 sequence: CSASDRSTGELFF. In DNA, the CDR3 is TGCAGTGCTAGTGACCGGAGCACCGGGGAGCTGTTTTTT.

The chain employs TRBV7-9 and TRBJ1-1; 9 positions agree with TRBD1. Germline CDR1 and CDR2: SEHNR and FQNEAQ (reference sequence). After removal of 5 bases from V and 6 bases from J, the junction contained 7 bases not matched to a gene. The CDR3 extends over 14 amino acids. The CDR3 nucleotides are TGTGCCAGCAGCGCCCGGGACAGGGACGCTGAAGCTTTCTTT. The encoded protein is CASSARDRDAEAFF.

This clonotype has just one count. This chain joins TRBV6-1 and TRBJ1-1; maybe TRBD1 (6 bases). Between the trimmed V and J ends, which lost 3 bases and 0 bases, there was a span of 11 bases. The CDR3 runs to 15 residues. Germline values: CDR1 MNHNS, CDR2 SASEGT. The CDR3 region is CASSDGGGVNTEAFF. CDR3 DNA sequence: TGTGCCAGCAGTGACGGGGGCGGGGTGAACACTGAAGCTTTCTTT.

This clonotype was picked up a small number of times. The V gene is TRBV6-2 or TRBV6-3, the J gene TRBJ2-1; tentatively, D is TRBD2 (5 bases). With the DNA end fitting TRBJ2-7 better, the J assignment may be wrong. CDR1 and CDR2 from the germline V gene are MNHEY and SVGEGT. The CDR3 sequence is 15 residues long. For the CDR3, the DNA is TGTGCCAGCAGTCTTAGTGGACTCTCCTACAATGAGCAGTACTTC. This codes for CASSLSGLSYNEQYF.

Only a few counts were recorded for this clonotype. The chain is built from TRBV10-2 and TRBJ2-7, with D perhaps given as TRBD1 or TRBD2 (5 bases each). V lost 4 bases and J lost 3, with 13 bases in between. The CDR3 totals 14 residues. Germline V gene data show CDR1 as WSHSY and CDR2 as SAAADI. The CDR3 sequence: CASSGWGRDYEQYF. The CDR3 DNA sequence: TGCGCCAGCAGTGGATGGGGACGTGACTACGAGCAGTACTTC.

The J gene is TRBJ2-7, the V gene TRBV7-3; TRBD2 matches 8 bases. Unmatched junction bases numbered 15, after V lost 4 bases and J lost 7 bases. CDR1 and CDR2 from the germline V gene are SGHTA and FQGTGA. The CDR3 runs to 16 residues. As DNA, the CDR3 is TGTGCCAGCAGCTCCTCCGGGACTAGATGGCGAGATGAGCAGTACTTC. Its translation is CASSSSGTRWRDEQYF.

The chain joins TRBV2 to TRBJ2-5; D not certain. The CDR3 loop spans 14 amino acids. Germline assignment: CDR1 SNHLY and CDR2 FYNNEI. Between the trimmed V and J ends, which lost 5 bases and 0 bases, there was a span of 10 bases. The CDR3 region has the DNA TGTGCCAGCAGTCGCCCTTCGCACCAAGAGACCCAGTACTTC. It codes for CASSRPSHQETQYF.

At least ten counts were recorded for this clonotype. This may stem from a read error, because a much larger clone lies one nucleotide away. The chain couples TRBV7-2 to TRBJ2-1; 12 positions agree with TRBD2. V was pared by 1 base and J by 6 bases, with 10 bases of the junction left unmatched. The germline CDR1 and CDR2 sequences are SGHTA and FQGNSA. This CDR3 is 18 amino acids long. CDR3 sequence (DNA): TGTGCCAGCAGCTTAGAAGGAACTAGCGGGAGGTACTGCAATGAGCAGTTCTTC. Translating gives CASSLEGTSGRYCNEQFF.

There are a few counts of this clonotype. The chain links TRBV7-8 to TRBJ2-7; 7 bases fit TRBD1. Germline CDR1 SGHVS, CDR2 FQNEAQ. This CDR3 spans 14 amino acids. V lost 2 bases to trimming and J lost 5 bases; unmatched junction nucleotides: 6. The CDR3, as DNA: TGTGCCAGCAGCTTAAGGAACAGGGGCCACGAGCAGTACTTC. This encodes CASSLRNRGHEQYF.

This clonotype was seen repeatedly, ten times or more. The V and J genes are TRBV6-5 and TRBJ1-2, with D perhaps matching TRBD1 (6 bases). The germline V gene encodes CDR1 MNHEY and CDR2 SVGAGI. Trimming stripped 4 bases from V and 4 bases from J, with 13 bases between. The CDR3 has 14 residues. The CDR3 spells CASSSTGRAYGYTF. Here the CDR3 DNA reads TGTGCCAGCAGTTCTACAGGGAGAGCCTATGGCTACACCTTC.